This TCR beta chain was sequenced during a study of OX40 agonist ivuxolimab in advanced cancers. Regarding the complete study: Ivuxolimab was an agonistic, fully human IgG2 monoclonal antibody directed against OX40 (CD134), a costimulatory receptor. The purpose of peripheral TCRbeta sequencing was to test whether ivuxolimab changed TCR sequence diversity and led to clonal T-cell expansion. The dose-escalation cohort was approximately 83% male with a mean age of approximately 60 years, ranging from roughly 20 to 80. Of the roughly 52 dose-escalation patients, hepatocellular carcinoma was present in some 19, melanoma in approximately 15, renal cell carcinoma in 9 and head and neck cancer in 9. Patients were allowed to have had prior anti-PD-1, anti-PD-L1 or anti-CTLA-4 therapy, and roughly two fifths of the dose-escalation patients had been treated with checkpoint inhibitors. Intravenous ivuxolimab was administered to patients every 2 weeks at six dose levels: 0.01, 0.1, 0.3, 1.5, 3 and 10 mg/kg. The paper describes the monotherapy dose-escalation part (N of about 55 patients) of the phase I trial of ivuxolimab. Partial responses occurred in three dose-escalation patients: two with cutaneous melanoma and one with hepatocellular carcinoma. General findings and caveats noted by the study authors: The antigen specificity of the clonally expanded peripheral T cells was not determined. After ivuxolimab, expanded clones were on average more numerous among CD8+ T cells than among CD4+ T cells. Low levels of normalized T-cell clonal expansion were also seen in some patients who did not respond. In the 0.1-3.0 mg/kg groups, partial responders were among the patients with the lowest normalized peripheral clonal expansion, particularly in CD8+ T cells. At doses of 0.1 to 3.0 mg/kg, clonal expansion of both CD4+ and CD8+ T cells in blood was seen between baseline and week 6.

Patients with a history of autoimmune disease or receiving systemic immunosuppression were excluded from the trial. Peripheral blood for TCR sequencing was drawn from every dose cohort at baseline, at cycle 4 day 1 and at cycle 7 day 1. Samples were obtained from an open-label, multicenter, first-in-human phase I dose-escalation trial of ivuxolimab. Adults with locally advanced or metastatic melanoma, renal cell carcinoma, hepatocellular carcinoma or head and neck squamous cell carcinoma were enrolled in the trial. Before TCR sequencing, CD4+ T cells and CD8+ T cells were sorted from peripheral blood as separate populations. On this clone itself: The antigen this receptor binds is unknown. It has no much larger one-base neighbor in the sample; base qualities were not kept.

For sequencing of the TCRbeta CDR3 region, genomic DNA was extracted from the sorted cells. TCRbeta CDR3 regions were sequenced using the immunoSEQ Assay. TCRdb carries this immuneACCESS record with in-frame sequences only. Its versions omit some clonotypes, under half of them owing to an unresolved V gene in the studies checked, with the rest unexplained. The sample records around 86,000 clones, 70% to 90% of which are singletons. The top ten clones comprise 0.38% of the sample. The TCR sequence derives from an adult with an advanced solid tumor such as melanoma, head and neck, liver or kidney cancer. This material consisted of CD4+ or CD8+ T cells sorted from blood, taken in a trial of the OX40 agonist ivuxolimab.

The nucleotides read TGTGCCAGCAGCGGGGGTTTAAACACCGGGGAGCTGTTTTTT. Its protein is CASSGGLNTGELFF. This chain joins TRBV4-2 to TRBJ2-2, with the D gene possibly TRBD1 or TRBD2, each one fitting 5 bases. The junction shows trimming of 5 bases on V and 2 bases on J, plus 9 bases between the germline ends. The germline V gene provides CDR1 LGHNA and CDR2 YNFKEQ. The CDR3, cysteine through phenylalanine, is 14 amino acids long. Only the CDR3 portion is preserved as DNA: 42 bases, with reading frame beginning at the first base.